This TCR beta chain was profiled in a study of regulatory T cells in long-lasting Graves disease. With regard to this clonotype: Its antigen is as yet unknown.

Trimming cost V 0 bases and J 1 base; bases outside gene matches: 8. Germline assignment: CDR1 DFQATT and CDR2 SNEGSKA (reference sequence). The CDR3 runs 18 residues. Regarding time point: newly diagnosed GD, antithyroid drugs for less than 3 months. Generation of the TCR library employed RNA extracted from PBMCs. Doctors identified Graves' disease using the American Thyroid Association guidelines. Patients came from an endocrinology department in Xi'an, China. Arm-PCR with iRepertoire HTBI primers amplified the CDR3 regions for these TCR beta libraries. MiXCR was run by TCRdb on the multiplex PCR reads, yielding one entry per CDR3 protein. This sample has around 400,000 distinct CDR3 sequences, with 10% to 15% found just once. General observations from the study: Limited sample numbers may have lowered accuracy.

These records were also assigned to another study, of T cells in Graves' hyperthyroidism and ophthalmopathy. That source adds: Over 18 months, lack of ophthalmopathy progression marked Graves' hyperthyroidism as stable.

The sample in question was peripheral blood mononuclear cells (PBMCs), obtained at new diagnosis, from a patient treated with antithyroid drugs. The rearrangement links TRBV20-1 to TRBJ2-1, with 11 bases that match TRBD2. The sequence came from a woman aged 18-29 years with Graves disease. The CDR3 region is CSARDRRLAGLSYNEQFF. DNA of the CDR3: TGCAGTGCTAGAGATCGGCGACTAGCGGGATTGTCCTACAATGAGCAGTTCTTC.